The rows below give T cell receptor beta chains drawn from one sample of a study of cytomegalovirus exposure and HLA in healthy donors. This table comes from immunoSEQ multiplex PCR, and its TCRdb copy is limited to in-frame clones, with some not included. The table includes approximately 69,000 clones, roughly 74% detected once. The sequencing input was PBMCs. The receptors stem from a woman aged 30 to 39 in good health and CMV-seropositive. Each CDR3 is given with its conserved first and last residue. The D gene is left open where the match is weak.

CDR3aa | j_gene | d_gene | v_gene
CASSQDRRTGLYTF | TRBJ1-2 | TRBD1 | TRBV4-3
CASRGGNYGYTF | TRBJ1-2 | . | TRBV28
CASSGGRYNEQFF | TRBJ2-1 | . | TRBV7-9
CSVSPDSTEAFF | TRBJ1-1 | . | TRBV29-1
CASSARGENTEAFF | TRBJ1-1 | . | TRBV5-1
CASSQPTGSNGYTF | TRBJ1-2 | TRBD1 | TRBV4-1
CASSQGTGTNQPQHF | TRBJ1-5 | TRBD1 | TRBV4-1
CASTLLAAPYNEQFF | TRBJ2-1 | TRBD2 | TRBV6-1
CASSLLAEPGDIQYF | TRBJ2-4 | TRBD2 | TRBV28
CAWKRGGTFGANVLTF | TRBJ2-6 | . | TRBV30
CASSLADRSYEQYF | TRBJ2-7 | . | TRBV5-6
CASSTTPGGRSGTEAFF | TRBJ1-1 | . | TRBV11-2
CASSLQGVDYTF | TRBJ1-2 | TRBD1 | TRBV5-8
CASSTRTGGDQPQHF | TRBJ1-5 | TRBD1 | TRBV11-2
CASSLEGRGEQYF | TRBJ2-7 | . | TRBV7-2
CASSPAGPLELFF | TRBJ2-2 | . | TRBV18
CASSLVDRARTFF | TRBJ1-1 | TRBD1 | TRBV28
CASRGLAGVSGELFF | TRBJ2-2 | TRBD2 | TRBV6-5
CASSVGLAGDSGELFF | TRBJ2-2 | TRBD2 | TRBV9
CASSELRDRVTEAFF | TRBJ1-1 | TRBD1 | TRBV4-3
CASSDPYLASFSYEQYF | TRBJ2-7 | . | TRBV6-1
CASSSIGELFF | TRBJ2-2 | . | TRBV5-1
CASSQVPLRTVETDTQYF | TRBJ2-3 | . | TRBV4-2
CATQSAASTDTQYF | TRBJ2-3 | . | TRBV10-3
CASGTSRLNTGELFF | TRBJ2-2 | TRBD2 | TRBV25-1
CSVEEKREGYEQYF | TRBJ2-7 | TRBD2 | TRBV29-1
CASSQVSSGGYTF | TRBJ1-2 | . | TRBV4-3
CASSFLPSGFYNEQFF | TRBJ2-1 | TRBD2 | TRBV7-2
CASWVRETYQETQYF | TRBJ2-5 | TRBD2 | TRBV28
CASSSRLGNTIYF | TRBJ1-3 | . | TRBV9